This TCR beta chain came from a study of identical twins. Each CDR3 protein is one row after TCRdb ran MiXCR on the 5' RACE reads. The sample lists more than 600,000 distinct CDR3 sequences, about 20% occurring once. This clonotype was seen a handful of times. The antigen is not known. General study findings and limits: Findings depended on cross-sectional statistics rather than tracking the same donors.

The same data also contributed to another study, on T cells expressing NK-cell markers.

This sequence originates from a woman between 18 and 30 years old in good health. The sample consisted of PBMCs.

CDR3 nucleotide sequence: TGTGCCAGCAGCGTAGGACTAGCGGGAGAGGGCACAGATACGCAGTATTTT. Its protein product is CASSVGLAGEGTDTQYF. The gene calls are TRBV9 and TRBJ2-3, with 12 bases fitting TRBD2. In germline, CDR1 is SGDLS, CDR2 YYNGEE. V lost 0 bases, J lost 1 base, and 3 bases stayed unmatched. The CDR3 totals 17 residues.